The present T cell receptor (beta chain) was sequenced within a study of T cell responses to AZD1222 COVID-19 vaccine. The study's findings and limits: Donors skewed white British and female; clonal diversity was possibly underestimated.

Concerning this clone itself: Antigen: not known.

CDR1 MDHEN and CDR2 SYDVKM come from the germline V gene. The CDR3 loop spans 16 amino acids. V dropped 3 bases and J dropped 4 bases, with 18 bases sitting between them. Produced via immunoSEQ multiplex PCR; TCRdb's table is partial and in-frame only. Of approximately 120,000 clones listed, about 88% are singletons. This clonotype was sampled from an adult in good health. V is TRBV28 and J is TRBJ1-2; a possible D gene is TRBD1 (6 bases). This specimen consisted of peripheral blood, obtained on day 0 of AZD1222 vaccination. CDR3 DNA sequence: TGTGCCAGCAGTTTTCGGTACTTTGGGGGGGCCTATGGCTACACCTTC. Its translation: CASSFRYFGGAYGYTF.